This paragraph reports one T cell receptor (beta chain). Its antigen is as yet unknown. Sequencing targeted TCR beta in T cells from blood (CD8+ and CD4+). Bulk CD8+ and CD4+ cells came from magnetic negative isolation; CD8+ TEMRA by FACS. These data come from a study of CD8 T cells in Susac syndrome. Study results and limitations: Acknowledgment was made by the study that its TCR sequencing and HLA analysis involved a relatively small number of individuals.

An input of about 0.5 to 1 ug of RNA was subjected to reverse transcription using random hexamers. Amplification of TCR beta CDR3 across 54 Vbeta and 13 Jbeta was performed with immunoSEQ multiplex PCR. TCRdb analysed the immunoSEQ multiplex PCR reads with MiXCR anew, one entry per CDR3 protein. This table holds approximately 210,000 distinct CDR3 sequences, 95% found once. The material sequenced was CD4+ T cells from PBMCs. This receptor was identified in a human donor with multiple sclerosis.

CDR3 loop: CSARARINEQFF. The CDR3 nucleotides are TGCAGTGCTAGAGCCAGAATCAATGAGCAGTTCTTC. The chain combines TRBV20-1 with TRBJ2-1; D is unclear. Trimming removed 1 base from V and 6 bases from J, with 7 bases in between. The CDR3 contains 12 residues. The germline gives CDR1 DFQATT, CDR2 SNEGSKA (reference sequence).